This T cell receptor (beta chain) comes out of a study of CD8+ T cells in alopecia areata. The overall study: Administration of oral tofacitinib to treated patients was at 5 to 10 mg twice daily.

cDNA prepared by RNA extraction and subsequent reverse transcription served as the template for sequencing. Using immunoSEQ multiplex PCR, the repertoire was profiled, and TCRdb retains in-frame clones only, with some absent. The sample holds about 91,000 clones, 35% to 50% seen once. Obtained from alopecia areata patients were lesional scalp punch biopsies along with peripheral blood. Isolation of CD4+ and CD8+ T cells from PBMCs was achieved by sorting. V was clipped by 5 bases and J by 4 bases, with 14 bases between them. Germline-derived CDR1 and CDR2 are MDHEN and SYDVKM. This CDR3 is 14 amino acids long.

Sequencing used CD4+ T cells sorted from blood. The chain carries TRBV28 and TRBJ1-2; D is unclear. The TCR was taken from a human donor with alopecia areata. CDR3 sequence (DNA): TGTGCCAGCAGTCCCCCGCGGGGTGCCTATGGCTACACCTTC. Its translation: CASSPPRGAYGYTF.